The clone carrying this T cell receptor (beta chain) was seen repeatedly, ten times or more. The antigen is unknown. The data stem from a study of Graves' ophthalmopathy and Graves' hyperthyroidism. Study-wide points: Among expanded thyroid clonotypes above 0.001 frequency, most also occurred in blood.

The sequenced template was RNA, covering the TCR beta CDR3 region. The workflow started with a first-round RT-PCR run with HTBI primers and then moved on to a second-round multiplex PCR. A single record per CDR3 protein comes from TCRdb applying MiXCR to the multiplex PCR reads. The data hold some 1.1 million distinct CDR3 sequences, with about two fifths observed a single time. Germline assignment: CDR1 LNHNV and CDR2 YYDKDF (reference sequence). This CDR3 comprises 15 residues. V was shortened by 0 bases and J by 6 bases, with 14 bases between the two germline ends. Material: peripheral blood or thyroid tissue (not recorded which). The sequence came from an adult man with Graves' hyperthyroidism. This chain links TRBV15 with TRBJ2-5, with D perhaps matching TRBD1 (6 bases). CDR3 nucleotides: TGTGCCACCAGCAGAGATAGGGGCAGGGGTCAGACCCAGTACTTC. Encoded protein: CATSRDRGRGQTQYF.